These 10 T cell receptor beta chains share one sample of origin, sequenced in a study of early T cells in non-severe SARS-CoV-2 infection (dated by TCRdb to 2020 to 2022). Libraries were constructed by 5' RACE. The sample was run on a NextSeq 500. TCRdb took the public reads, trimmed them with fastp at Q25, ran MiXCR for clone calling and kept in-frame beta chains. Each entry is one CDR3 protein sequence, shown with its most common DNA and genes. Here the sample has under 100,000 distinct CDR3 sequences; roughly 11% occur a single time. Around 5.4% of the sample rests with the top ten. The specimen was whole blood. Source of these receptors: an adult who was a healthcare worker with PCR-confirmed SARS-CoV-2 infection or an uninfected control (not recorded which).

This clonotype was counted at least ten times. The CDR3, as DNA: TGTGCCAGCAGCTTAGGGACGGAGGACAATCAGCCCCAGCATTTT. Its translation is CASSLGTEDNQPQHF. This chain links TRBV7-3 with TRBJ1-5; tentatively, D is TRBD1 (5 bases). This CDR3 has 15 amino acids. Per the germline V gene, CDR1 is SGHTA and CDR2 is FQGTGA. Trimming took 2 bases from V and 3 from J, leaving 11 bases between them.

This rearrangement joins TRBV20-1 to TRBJ2-1, with 8 positions matching TRBD1. CDR3 size: 14 residues. The germline gives CDR1 DFQATT, CDR2 SNEGSKA (reference sequence). Losses at the gene ends were 6 bases for V and 4 bases for J; bases not matched to a gene: 8. The CDR3 DNA sequence: TGCAGTGCCGCCCTAAACAGGGGGTACAATGAGCAGTTCTTC. It codes for CSAALNRGYNEQFF.

This clonotype is labeled medium-sized (0.01 to 0.1%). Here the CDR3 reads CASSLREGYEQYF. Here the CDR3 DNA reads TGTGCCAGCAGTTTACGTGAGGGGTACGAGCAGTACTTC. The chain uses TRBV6-5 and TRBJ2-7; D could derive from TRBD1 or TRBD2 (5 bases each). V was pared by 4 bases and J by 4 bases, with 11 bases between. The CDR3 runs to 13 residues. Germline CDR1 reads MNHEY; CDR2 reads SVGAGI.

In this sample, this clonotype turned up a few times. J is TRBJ2-1 and V is TRBV27; 9 nucleotides align to TRBD2. Germline V lookup: CDR1 MNHEY, CDR2 SMNVEV (reference sequence). Trimming took 5 bases from V and 0 from J; bases not matched to a gene: 5. CDR3 size: 16 residues. This CDR3 reads CASSTLAGSSYNEQFF. The CDR3 DNA sequence: TGTGCCAGCAGTACTCTAGCGGGAAGCTCCTACAATGAGCAGTTCTTC.

The chain recombines TRBV2 with TRBJ1-3, with 9 bases matching TRBD1. The CDR3 runs to 13 residues. In germline, CDR1 is SNHLY, CDR2 FYNNEI. The V gene end was trimmed by 8 bases and the J gene end by 7 bases; junction bases not matched to a gene: 6. CDR3 sequence: CASQDRGYNTIYF. CDR3 coding DNA: TGTGCCAGCCAGGACAGGGGTTACAACACCATATATTTT.

The CDR3 sequence is CATSRDSLAGGSIQFF. CDR3 DNA: TGTGCCACCAGCAGAGATTCCTTAGCGGGGGGGTCAATTCAGTTCTTC. This sequence joins TRBV15 and TRBJ2-1, with 11 positions matching TRBD2. The CDR3 is 16 amino acids. V lost 0 bases to trimming and J lost 13 bases; unmatched junction nucleotides: 11. CDR1 LNHNV and CDR2 YYDKDF come from the germline V gene (reference sequence).

V usage is TRBV7-9 and J usage is TRBJ2-1, with 8 positions matching TRBD1. The length of the CDR3 is 15 residues. Germline CDR1 reads SEHNR; CDR2 reads FQNEAQ (reference sequence). V shed 5 bases and J 1 base; nucleotides not matched to a gene: 4. Here the CDR3 DNA reads TGTGCCAGCAGCCCAGACAGGGGATCCTACAATGAGCAGTTCTTC. Its protein product is CASSPDRGSYNEQFF. The whole variable domain, filled in from reference TRBV7-9 and TRBJ2-1, reads DTGVSQNPRHKITKRGQNVTFRCDPISEHNRLYWYRQTLGQGPEFLTYFQNEAQLEKSRLLSDRFSAERPKGSFSTLEIQRTEQGDSAMYLCASSPDRGSYNEQFFGPGTRLTVL.

The rearrangement links TRBV28 to TRBJ1-2, with D possibly TRBD1 on 5 matching bases. Germline V lookup: CDR1 MDHEN, CDR2 SYDVKM. The CDR3 sequence is 16 residues long. Trimming stripped 2 bases from V and 4 bases from J, with 17 bases between. CDR3 in DNA: TGTGCCAGCAGTTTAAGGGGCTCTGGGAACATCTATGGCTACACCTTC. Its translation: CASSLRGSGNIYGYTF.

This clonotype was picked up many times. The rearrangement links TRBV15 to TRBJ2-4; tentatively, D is TRBD1 (5 bases). The CDR3 has 17 residues. CDR1 is LNHNV and CDR2 is YYDKDF in the germline V gene (reference sequence). The V gene lost 3 bases and the J gene lost 1 base, with 16 bases spanning the gap. CDR3 sequence (DNA): TGTGCCACCAGCAGTCCGGATAGGGGAAGGGCCAAAAACATTCAGTACTTC. Its translation is CATSSPDRGRAKNIQYF.

This chain's CDR3 is CASSPFGQEEKLFF. In nucleotides, the CDR3 is TGTGCCAGCTCACCATTCGGACAGGAGGAAAAACTGTTTTTT. The chain links TRBV18 to TRBJ1-4; 7 bases fit TRBD1. This CDR3 region has 14 residues. Looked up from germline, CDR1 is KGHSH and CDR2 is LQKENI. V was pared by 2 bases and J by 8 bases, with 5 bases of the junction left unmatched.